The 25 T cell receptor beta chains in this list originate from one sample, sequenced in a study of OX40 agonist ivuxolimab in advanced cancers. Here immunoSEQ multiplex PCR was the method, and the copy in TCRdb shows in-frame clones only, minus some. Found here are under 85,000 clones, over 90% of them singletons; the top ten hold 5.5% to 7%. This sample comprised CD4+ or CD8+ T cells sorted from blood, obtained in a trial of the OX40 agonist ivuxolimab. The receptors were gathered from an adult with an advanced solid tumor such as melanoma, head and neck, liver or kidney cancer.

This chain joins TRBV7-2 and TRBJ2-6; TRBD2 matches 8 bases. V dropped 8 bases and J dropped 3; count of bases not matched to a gene: 15. Germline CDR1 SGHTA, CDR2 FQGNSA. The CDR3 runs to 18 residues. This chain's CDR3 is CASGSGGTLFLGANVLTF. The DNA for the CDR3 is TGTGCCAGCGGGTCGGGAGGGACTCTTTTTCTTGGGGCCAACGTCCTGACTTTC.

V gene TRBV4-1 combines with J gene TRBJ1-1; TRBD1 is a possible D gene (6 bases). V lost 2 bases and J 8 bases, leaving 15 bases between the germline ends. The CDR3 is 14 residues long. CDR1 and CDR2 from the germline V gene are MGHRA and YSYEKL. The CDR3 spells CASSQKRETGEAFF. CDR3 DNA: TGCGCCAGCAGCCAAAAACGGGAAACAGGGGAAGCTTTCTTT.

The chain has TRBV19 and TRBJ1-2, with 7 bases identical to TRBD1. V gave up 11 bases and J gave up 4 bases; unmatched junction bases: 4. Looked up from germline, CDR1 is LNHDA and CDR2 is SQIVND (reference sequence). CDR3 length equals 11 residues. CDR3 residues: CASRDSYGYTF. CDR3 bases: TGTGCCTCCCGGGACAGCTATGGCTACACCTTC.

This rearrangement joins TRBV27 to TRBJ2-2; possibly TRBD1 or TRBD2 for D (5 bases each). The germline V and J ends were trimmed by 7 bases and 4 bases, with 16 bases remaining between them. The CDR3 consists of 15 residues. CDR1 and CDR2 (germline): MNHEY, SMNVEV (reference sequence). CDR3 amino acids: CASTPGPLPTGELFF. The CDR3 nucleotides read TGTGCCAGCACTCCGGGACCCCTCCCCACCGGGGAGCTGTTTTTT.

The chain joins TRBV27 to TRBJ2-3, with unresolved D. Germline lookup yields CDR1 MNHEY and CDR2 SMNVEV (reference sequence). Trimming pared 5 bases from V and 2 bases from J, leaving 2 bases between. This CDR3 contains 11 residues. In DNA, the CDR3 is TGTGCCAGCAGTACCACAGATACGCAGTATTTT. It codes for CASSTTDTQYF.

Only one count was recorded for this clone. The chain is built from TRBV5-1 and TRBJ1-2; no definite D call. The germline V and J ends were trimmed by 0 bases and 7 bases, with 16 bases remaining between them. The CDR3 extends over 15 amino acids. CDR1 is SGHRS and CDR2 is YFSETQ in the germline V gene. CDR3 sequence (DNA): TGCGCCAGCAGCTTGGATGGACGGTCCACGCTTGGCTACACCTTC. Translating it yields CASSLDGRSTLGYTF. The variable domain in full, with the rest retrieved from reference TRBV5-1 and TRBJ1-2, is KAGVTQTPRYLIKTRGQQVTLSCSPISGHRSVSWYQQTPGQGLQFLFEYFSETQRNKGNFPGRFSGRQFSNSRSEMNVSTLELGDSALYLCASSLDGRSTLGYTFGSGTRLTVV.

The chain recombines TRBV6-5 with TRBJ1-2, with 9 bases fitting TRBD1. Germline trimming cut 5 bases from V and 2 bases from J; bases unmatched to any gene: 6. The germline V gene encodes CDR1 MNHEY and CDR2 SVGAGI. There are 15 residues in the CDR3. Here the CDR3 reads CASSTGTGMNYGYTF. The CDR3 DNA follows: TGTGCCAGCAGTACAGGGACAGGGATGAACTATGGCTACACCTTC.

This rearrangement joins TRBV7-9 to TRBJ2-5; D is ambiguous. Trimming pared 4 bases from V and 0 bases from J, leaving 12 bases between. CDR1 SEHNR and CDR2 FQNEAQ come from the germline V gene (reference sequence). There are 15 residues in the CDR3. The CDR3 loop is CASSSVDTYQETQYF. The CDR3 coding sequence is TGTGCCAGCAGCTCCGTAGACACCTACCAAGAGACCCAGTACTTC.

The CDR3 sequence: CASSPSLASRYNEQFF. The CDR3 bases are TGTGCCAGCAGCCCCAGCTTGGCTAGCAGGTACAATGAGCAGTTCTTC. The chain couples TRBV14 to TRBJ2-1, with D perhaps TRBD2 (5 bases). Trimming took 4 bases from V and 4 from J, leaving 17 bases between them. The CDR3 sequence is 16 residues long. CDR1 is SGHDN and CDR2 is FVKESK in the germline V gene.

The CDR3 DNA follows: TGTGCCTGGAGGGGTTCAGGGGTTAGCTCACCCCTCCACTTT. Translation gives CAWRGSGVSSPLHF. The chain combines TRBV30 with TRBJ1-6; TRBD1 might be the D (6 bases). The CDR3 covers 14 residues. Trimming removed 3 bases at V and 10 bases at J, with 16 bases between. Germline values: CDR1 GTSNPN, CDR2 SVGIG (reference sequence).

The genes are TRBV7-8 and TRBJ1-1, with a possible D match to TRBD1 (5 bases). V lost 1 base and J 7 bases, leaving 13 bases between the germline ends. CDR3 length: 14 amino acids. The germline gives CDR1 SGHVS, CDR2 FQNEAQ. In DNA form, the CDR3 reads TGTGCCAGCAGCTTAGGTTGGGGGGAAGATGAAGCTTTCTTT. Protein product: CASSLGWGEDEAFF.

The chain is built from TRBV4-3 and TRBJ1-2; TRBD1 is a possible D gene (6 bases). With 2 bases removed from V and 6 bases from J, the gap between germline ends came to 13 bases. CDR1 is LGHNA and CDR2 is YSLEER in the germline V gene. The CDR3 loop spans 14 amino acids. The CDR3: CASSQSGQRDGYTF. CDR3 sequence (DNA): TGCGCCAGCAGCCAATCTGGACAGCGAGATGGCTACACCTTC.

V gene TRBV6-5 combines with J gene TRBJ2-3; D is unclear. V was trimmed by 0 bases and J by 4 bases, leaving 11 bases between them. Germline lookup yields CDR1 MNHEY and CDR2 SVGAGI. The CDR3 contains 15 residues. CDR3 loop: CASSYSRRLSDTQYF. The CDR3 DNA reads TGTGCCAGCAGTTACTCCCGCCGCCTGTCAGATACGCAGTATTTT.

The chain links TRBV5-1 to TRBJ2-7; 10 bases agree with TRBD1. Trimming removed 2 bases from V and 6 bases from J; junction bases left unmatched: 11. The CDR3 totals 16 residues. Looked up from germline, CDR1 is SGHRS and CDR2 is YFSETQ. Written as DNA, the CDR3 is TGCGCCAGCAGCTTCGACATCGACAGGGGGCTCCGCGAGCAGTACTTC. This encodes CASSFDIDRGLREQYF.

This clone was seen just once. This chain joins TRBV6-5 and TRBJ2-3; no reliable D call. The CDR3 spans 14 residues. Trimming removed 2 bases from V and 4 bases from J, with 10 bases in between. The germline V gene encodes CDR1 MNHEY and CDR2 SVGAGI. CDR3 coding DNA: TGTGCCAGCAGTTACGTGTATCGGGCAGATACGCAGTATTTT. This sequence encodes CASSYVYRADTQYF.

The chain links TRBV30 to TRBJ1-1; D possibly corresponds to TRBD1 (6 bases). The CDR3 runs to 17 residues. The germline CDR1 and CDR2 sequences are GTSNPN and SVGIG (reference sequence). Between the trimmed V and J ends, which lost 2 bases and 1 base, there was a span of 20 bases. The CDR3 is CAWSRTAGGLRNTEAFF. CDR3 nucleotides: TGTGCCTGGAGTCGGACCGCGGGGGGCCTAAGGAACACTGAAGCTTTCTTT.

V and J are TRBV7-2 and TRBJ2-2; weak D call: TRBD1 (5 bases). This CDR3 has 17 amino acids. Trimming left V 5 bases short and J 3 bases short, with 19 bases between. In germline, CDR1 is SGHTA, CDR2 FQGNSA. The CDR3: CASSDLAGRADTGELFF. For the CDR3, the DNA is TGTGCCAGCAGCGACCTCGCAGGCAGGGCGGACACCGGGGAGCTGTTTTTT.

This clone has a handful of counts. The rearrangement uses TRBV27 and TRBJ1-2; tentative D call: TRBD1 (6 bases). Germline assignment: CDR1 MNHEY and CDR2 SMNVEV (reference sequence). With 3 bases removed from V and 5 bases from J, the gap between germline ends came to 13 bases. This CDR3 contains 14 residues. The CDR3 region is CASSFAGAYYGYTF. DNA of the CDR3: TGTGCCAGCAGTTTCGCGGGGGCTTATTATGGCTACACCTTC.

The rearrangement links TRBV27 to TRBJ2-5; 7 bases fit TRBD1. Germline assignment: CDR1 MNHEY and CDR2 SMNVEV (reference sequence). The CDR3 totals 16 residues. The ends lost 2 bases at V and 4 bases at J; junction bases unmatched: 10. Here the CDR3 DNA reads TGTGCCAGCAGTTTAAGGACAGGACCTCTCCCAGAGACCCAGTACTTC. It encodes CASSLRTGPLPETQYF.

The chain links TRBV7-6 to TRBJ2-3, with a possible D match to TRBD1 (6 bases). Germline lookup yields CDR1 SGHVS and CDR2 FNYEAQ. CDR3 length equals 14 residues. V shed 0 bases and J shed 6 bases, with 10 bases lying between them. The CDR3 bases are TGTGCCAGCAGCTTAGCCGGGACAAGGGATACGCAGTATTTT. Translated: CASSLAGTRDTQYF.

The chain has TRBV19 and TRBJ2-3; 7 bases are a match to TRBD1. The germline CDR1 and CDR2 sequences are LNHDA and SQIVND (reference sequence). V lost 2 bases to trimming and J lost 2 bases; unmatched junction nucleotides: 4. CDR3 length equals 15 residues. The CDR3 DNA is TGTGCCAGTAGTATAACGGGACAGCCCACAGATACGCAGTATTTT. It translates to CASSITGQPTDTQYF. The whole variable domain, filled in from reference TRBV19 and TRBJ2-3, reads DGGITQSPKYLFRKEGQNVTLSCEQNLNHDAMYWYRQDPGQGLRLIYYSQIVNDFQKGDIAEGYSVSREKKESFPLTVTSAQKNPTAFYLCASSITGQPTDTQYFGPGTRLTVL.

The rearrangement links TRBV6-5 to TRBJ1-6, with no clear D. Per the germline V gene, CDR1 is MNHEY and CDR2 is SVGAGI. The CDR3 extends over 12 amino acids. Trimming left V 2 bases short and J 12 bases short, with 8 bases between. The CDR3 loop reads CASSYGREPLHF. The CDR3 DNA is TGTGCCAGCAGTTACGGGCGGGAACCCCTCCACTTT.

V usage is TRBV11-2 and J usage is TRBJ2-4, with 8 nucleotides matching TRBD2. J lost 5 bases, V lost 9 bases, and 6 bases had no gene match. Germline-derived CDR1 and CDR2 are SGHAT and FQNNGV. This CDR3 is 13 amino acids long. As DNA, the CDR3 is TGTGCCAGAATACCGGGACTAGAAAACATTCAGTACTTC. This encodes CARIPGLENIQYF.

V is TRBV10-1 and J is TRBJ2-1, with 8 positions matching TRBD2. Germline values: CDR1 WNHNN, CDR2 SYGVQD (reference sequence). CDR3 length equals 14 residues. The ends lost 6 bases at V and 9 bases at J; junction bases unmatched: 10. CDR3 region: CASSPPGTSGEQFF. CDR3 DNA: TGCGCCAGCAGCCCCCCGGGTACTAGCGGTGAGCAGTTCTTC.

The chain is built from TRBV27 and TRBJ2-3; 8 nucleotides match TRBD1. The length of the CDR3 is 15 residues. Germline CDR1 MNHEY, CDR2 SMNVEV (reference sequence). V gave up 4 bases and J gave up 2 bases; unmatched junction bases: 5. For the CDR3, the DNA is TGTGCCAGCAGTTATCAGGGGGCCCTCACAGATACGCAGTATTTT. It specifies CASSYQGALTDTQYF.